This T cell receptor (beta chain) was sequenced for a study of control samples from healthy donors and cancer patients. Assay used: immunoSEQ multiplex PCR; TCRdb lists only in-frame clones, some missing. The table lists some 120,000 clones, 75% to 95% of them singletons. J was trimmed by 4 bases and V by 4 bases; bases with no gene match: 8. There are 15 residues in the CDR3. Germline V gives CDR1 SGHNT, CDR2 YYREEE (reference sequence). Sequenced input: blood. This chain links TRBV5-4 with TRBJ2-3; 8 bases match TRBD1. This clonotype was sampled from a man between 18 and 29 years old in good health. As DNA, the CDR3 is TGTGCCAGCAGCCCGGGGACAGGCAAGGCAGATACGCAGTATTTT. Its translation is CASSPGTGKADTQYF. The entire variable domain, with the rest obtained from reference TRBV5-4 and TRBJ2-3, is as follows: ETGVTQSPTHLIKTRGQQVTLRCSSQSGHNTVSWYQQALGQGPQFIFQYYREEENGRGNFPPRFSGLQFPNYSSELNVNALELDDSALYLCASSPGTGKADTQYFGPGTRLTVL.